The sequence of this T cell receptor (beta chain) was determined in a study of blood T cell repertoires in COVID-19 (dated by TCRdb to the early 2020s). About the full investigation: Collaborator samples came from the United States, Italy and Spain and covered acute and convalescent phases of COVID-19. The repertoires were made available in a free public database intended to serve as a resource for research on the immune response to SARS-CoV-2. A de-identified subject ID, COVID-19 status, age in years and sex were almost always included in the sample metadata. Deeply sampled blood TCRbeta repertoires from subjects exposed to, actively infected with, or recovered from COVID-19 were included in the dataset. The material from the prospective study consisted of cDNA or gDNA derived from T cells, B-cell-depleted T cells, or PBMCs. Where HLA class I and class II types were available, the types were taken from metadata supplied by the sample provider, not from assay-based typing. Samples came from the ongoing ImmuneRACE study (first 160 participants) plus 1,254 subjects from 6 global collaborators.

In the case of this clone: Its antigen is unknown. The input lacks base qualities; no much larger clone sits a single base away.

TCRbeta CDR3 regions were amplified from genomic DNA by means of the immunoSEQ Assay, a bias-controlled multiplex PCR. In the source study's methods: Nucleated cell counts per sample were estimated from amplification of reference gene primers within the assay. To quantify the absolute abundance of each unique TCRbeta CDR3 rearrangement, sequence reads were collapsed and filtered. Productive Simpson clonality was computed per sample as the square root of Simpson's diversity index over productive rearrangements. Imported from immuneACCESS, the table was reduced by TCRdb to in-frame sequences with V and J called. These copies leave out some clones; in studies compared against another copy, an unresolved V gene accounts for under half, and the cause of the remainder is not known. V, J and clone size reflect that table, while D and trimming were determined from the DNA. This sample comprises a few hundred thousand clones, 80% to 90% of them detected only once. The ten largest clones represent just under 6.5% of the sample.

The CDR3 sequence holds 18 residues, the cysteine and phenylalanine included. Just the 54-base CDR3 DNA is kept, in frame starting at base 1. Compared with germline, V lacks 5 bases and J lacks 5 bases; bases without a gene match: 19. Looking up the germline V gene (reference sequence) yields CDR1 LNHDA and CDR2 SQIVND. What the authors observed across the whole study: How much clinical and demographic metadata was included differed by source and by participant, and the metadata was provided uncurated.

In Seattle, one collaborating source enrolled patients while the infection was active and tracked those patients longitudinally over the course of disease. Collaborating institutions collected whole blood in K2EDTA tubes following their own protocols. For TCRbeta analysis, collaborators shipped samples as frozen whole blood, isolated PBMCs, or DNA extracted from either of those sample types. Sequencing was performed on peripheral blood. The receptor was isolated from a woman between 50 and 59 years old with COVID-19, enrolled during active disease. The rearranged chain carries TRBV19 and TRBJ2-3, and TRBD2 matches 7 of the central bases. CDR3 region: CASSEVVGREAAQDTQYF. DNA sequence: TGTGCCAGTAGTGAAGTAGTTGGGAGGGAGGCCGCTCAAGATACGCAGTATTTT.